These 29 T cell receptor beta chains were all obtained from the same sample, sequenced in a study of T cells after yellow fever vaccination. TCRdb re-derived calls from the 5' RACE reads in MiXCR, one entry per CDR3 protein. The table lists nearly 550,000 distinct CDR3 sequences, roughly a fifth of them singletons. This material consisted of PBMCs, taken 15 days after the yellow fever booster vaccination. The receptors shown here come from a man aged 30 to 39 who received the YFV17D yellow fever vaccine.

This clonotype was counted many times. V gene TRBV11-2 combines with J gene TRBJ2-7; D might be TRBD1 (6 bases). Germline CDR1 and CDR2: SGHAT and FQNNGV. CDR3 size: 14 residues. V was trimmed by 1 base and J by 2 bases, leaving 9 bases between them. The CDR3 protein is CASSLAGQTYEQYF. CDR3 bases: TGTGCCAGCAGCTTAGCAGGACAGACCTACGAGCAGTACTTC.

The V gene is TRBV28, the J gene TRBJ2-4, with D maybe TRBD1 (6 bases). CDR1 and CDR2 (germline): MDHEN, SYDVKM. Deletions cut 3 bases from V and 16 bases from J, with 16 bases between. The CDR3 covers 12 residues. Here the CDR3 reads CASSLPGDPLYF. The DNA for the CDR3 is TGTGCCAGCAGTTTGCCAGGGGACCCCCTCTACTTC.

This clonotype was observed a single time. The chain recombines TRBV6-2 or TRBV6-3 with TRBJ2-5; 12 bases are a match to TRBD2. CDR1 and CDR2 from the germline V gene are MNHEY and SVGEGT. This CDR3 contains 15 residues. V trimming: 5 bases; J trimming: 3 bases; junction bases outside the gene matches: 4. The CDR3, as DNA: TGTGCCAGCAGTCGCCGACTAGCGGGAGAAGAGACCCAGTACTTC. Its protein product is CASSRRLAGEETQYF.

The chain links TRBV10-3 to TRBJ2-3, with TRBD1 matching over 7 bases. The CDR3 extends over 14 amino acids. V lost 4 bases, J lost 4 bases, and 5 bases stayed unmatched. Germline V gives CDR1 ENHRY, CDR2 SYGVKD. CDR3 residues: CAISGRQGPDTQYF. As DNA, the CDR3 is TGTGCCATCAGTGGGAGACAGGGTCCAGATACGCAGTATTTT.

Many counts were recorded for this clonotype. The V gene is TRBV20-1, the J gene TRBJ2-5; 10 bases line up with TRBD2. V was pared by 6 bases and J by 4 bases, with 5 bases of the junction left unmatched. Germline CDR1 reads DFQATT; CDR2 reads SNEGSKA (reference sequence). The CDR3 is 13 residues long. The CDR3 bases are TGCAGTGCCAGCGGGGGGGCGCGAGAGACCCAGTACTTC. Translated: CSASGGARETQYF.

V and J are TRBV7-9 and TRBJ2-1, with D tentatively TRBD2 (6 bases). V was clipped by 5 bases and J by 9 bases, with 17 bases between them. The germline V gene encodes CDR1 SEHNR and CDR2 FQNEAQ (reference sequence). The CDR3 is 14 amino acids. The CDR3 DNA reads as TGTGCCAGCAGCCCACATAGCGGTACGGCTGAGCAGTTCTTC. This gives the protein CASSPHSGTAEQFF.

The chain joins TRBV5-1 to TRBJ1-1, with a tentative D call TRBD1 (5 bases). Germline lookup yields CDR1 SGHRS and CDR2 YFSETQ. This CDR3 is built from 15 residues. V lost 4 bases to trimming and J lost 1 base, with 14 bases between them. The CDR3: CASSPGLGTNTEAFF. The CDR3 nucleotides are TGCGCCAGCAGCCCCGGCCTCGGGACGAACACTGAAGCTTTCTTT.

There are a few counts of this clonotype. The V and J genes are TRBV2 and TRBJ2-6; D is possibly TRBD2 (5 bases). CDR3 length equals 13 residues. The V gene's germline CDR1 is SNHLY and CDR2 FYNNEI. In DNA, the CDR3 is TGTGCTAGGGAGAGGGCTGGGGCCAACGTCCTGACTTTC. Its protein product is CARERAGANVLTF.

The chain employs TRBV7-2 and TRBJ1-3; D call uncertain. This CDR3 has 15 amino acids. Germline assignment: CDR1 SGHTA and CDR2 FQGNSA. V was cut by 1 base and J by 0 bases, with 7 bases left in between. This CDR3 is CASSLGTFSGNTIYF. CDR3 DNA: TGTGCCAGCAGCTTAGGGACCTTCTCTGGAAACACCATATATTTT.

This clonotype showed up just a few times. The chain joins TRBV15 to TRBJ2-7; 8 bases match TRBD2. The ends lost 0 bases at V and 4 bases at J; junction bases unmatched: 2. Germline V CDR1 and CDR2: LNHNV, YYDKDF (reference sequence). The CDR3 runs 14 residues. DNA for the CDR3: TGTGCCACCAGCAGAGAAGCGGGAGTGTACGAGCAGTACTTC. It translates to CATSREAGVYEQYF. The full variable domain, completed using reference TRBV15 and TRBJ2-7, is DAMVIQNPRYQVTQFGKPVTLSCSQTLNHNVMYWYQQKSSQAPKLLFHYYDKDFNNEADTPDNFQSRRPNTSFCFLDIRSPGLGDTAMYLCATSREAGVYEQYFGPGTRLTVT.

This clonotype was counted a few times. The rearrangement links TRBV7-9 to TRBJ2-7, with TRBD2 matching 7 bases. Germline loops: CDR1 SEHNR, CDR2 FQNEAQ (reference sequence). V lost 6 bases to trimming and J lost 2 bases; unmatched junction nucleotides: 13. There are 16 residues in the CDR3. Written as DNA, the CDR3 is TGTGCCAGCAGTTCGATGGGGGGGGGTTTGACCTACGAGCAGTACTTC. It is translated as CASSSMGGGLTYEQYF.

This clonotype was observed a handful of times. V usage is TRBV7-6 and J usage is TRBJ2-4; D might be TRBD2 (6 bases). CDR1 is SGHVS and CDR2 is FNYEAQ in the germline V gene. The CDR3 is made up of 14 amino acids. Trimming took off 5 bases at V and 8 bases at J, with 16 bases between the two ends. The CDR3 DNA reads as TGTGCCAGCAGCCCTTTCGGGAGTGGTGACATTCAGTACTTC. As protein: CASSPFGSGDIQYF.

J is TRBJ2-7 and V is TRBV12-3 or TRBV12-4; unclear D gene. The CDR3 runs 14 residues. V lost 3 bases and J 3 bases, leaving 12 bases between the germline ends. The CDR3 DNA is TGTGCCAGCAGTTTCGGCAGGTGGGACTACGAGCAGTACTTC. It specifies CASSFGRWDYEQYF.

In its sample, this clonotype was seen a few times. V is TRBV9 and J is TRBJ2-5; D is undetermined. CDR1 is SGDLS, CDR2 YYNGEE, per germline. V was clipped by 2 bases and J by 3 bases, with 8 bases between them. The CDR3 is made up of 13 amino acids. CDR3 sequence: CASSVPGKETQYF. CDR3 bases: TGTGCCAGCAGCGTCCCAGGAAAAGAGACCCAGTACTTC.

This chain uses TRBV29-1 with TRBJ1-2; D unresolved. This CDR3 region has 11 residues. V was pared by 2 bases and J by 6 bases, with 7 bases between. Germline-derived CDR1 and CDR2 are SQVTM and ANQGSEA. The CDR3 sequence is CSVEPSHGYTF. CDR3 bases: TGCAGCGTTGAACCCTCCCATGGCTACACCTTC.

This clonotype was detected ten times or more. The chain employs TRBV20-1 and TRBJ2-1, with 10 bases identical to TRBD2. The V gene's germline CDR1 is DFQATT and CDR2 SNEGSKA (reference sequence). The CDR3 is 16 amino acids. The ends lost 2 bases at V and 8 bases at J; junction bases unmatched: 12. CDR3 loop: CSARTLAGAPLHEQFF. The CDR3 DNA sequence: TGCAGTGCTAGAACGCTAGCGGGAGCGCCGTTACATGAGCAGTTCTTC.

This rearrangement joins TRBV20-1 to TRBJ2-4; D is uncertain. The germline CDR1 and CDR2 sequences are DFQATT and SNEGSKA (reference sequence). With 5 bases removed from V and 0 bases from J, the gap between germline ends came to 14 bases. The CDR3 runs 15 residues. CDR3: CSASLSDLAKNIQYF. For the CDR3, the DNA is TGCAGTGCTTCCCTCTCGGATCTAGCCAAAAACATTCAGTACTTC.

The rearrangement uses TRBV11-2 and TRBJ2-6, with D uncertain. The CDR3 is 14 amino acids. The germline gives CDR1 SGHAT, CDR2 FQNNGV. Trimming left V 7 bases short and J 2 bases short, with 9 bases between. CDR3 protein: CASKEMAGANVLTF. CDR3 coding DNA: TGTGCCAGCAAAGAAATGGCTGGGGCCAACGTCCTGACTTTC.

This clonotype has only a few counts. This sequence joins TRBV27 and TRBJ2-2, with D uncertain. V gave up 6 bases and J gave up 7 bases, with 12 bases separating them. CDR1 is MNHEY, CDR2 SMNVEV, per germline (reference sequence). This CDR3 has 13 amino acids. The CDR3 protein is CASRQPPIGELFF. DNA of the CDR3: TGTGCCAGCAGGCAGCCTCCCATCGGGGAGCTGTTTTTT.

The CDR3 protein is CASSFRLADPYEQYF. Written as DNA, the CDR3 is TGTGCCAGCAGTTTCCGTCTAGCGGATCCCTACGAGCAGTACTTC. The chain recombines TRBV28 with TRBJ2-7; the match to TRBD2 covers 7 bases. The CDR3 has 15 amino acids. Looked up from germline, CDR1 is MDHEN and CDR2 is SYDVKM. V dropped 3 bases and J dropped 2; count of bases not matched to a gene: 7. The full variable domain, its missing parts supplied by reference TRBV28 and TRBJ2-7, is DVKVTQSSRYLVKRTGEKVFLECVQDMDHENMFWYRQDPGLGLRLIYFSYDVKMKEKGDIPEGYSVSREKKERFSLILESASTNQTSMYLCASSFRLADPYEQYFGPGTRLTVT.

In its sample, this clonotype was seen a few times. The chain recombines TRBV20-1 with TRBJ2-3, with TRBD1 matching over 7 bases. The germline CDR1 and CDR2 sequences are DFQATT and SNEGSKA (reference sequence). This CDR3 has 12 amino acids. Written as DNA, the CDR3 is TGCAGAAAAGACAGGGGCACAGATACGCAGTATTTT. This codes for CRKDRGTDTQYF.

This sequence joins TRBV7-2 and TRBJ2-1, with D perhaps matching TRBD1 or TRBD2 (6 bases each). Trimming took 5 bases from V and 10 from J, leaving 15 bases between them. This CDR3 has 13 residues. The germline gives CDR1 SGHTA, CDR2 FQGNSA. The CDR3, as DNA: TGTGCCAGCAGCCCTTATGGGGGGACAGAGCAGTTCTTC. It is translated as CASSPYGGTEQFF. The variable domain in full, completed from reference TRBV7-2 and TRBJ2-1, reads GAGVSQSPSNKVTEKGKDVELRCDPISGHTALYWYRQSLGQGLEFLIYFQGNSAPDKSGLPSDRFSAERTGGSVSTLTIQRTQQEDSAVYLCASSPYGGTEQFFGPGTRLTVL.

This clonotype was seen more than once but under ten times. The genes are TRBV7-2 and TRBJ2-3, with D maybe TRBD1 (6 bases). The V end lost 4 bases, the J end lost 4 bases, and 6 bases lay between the germline ends. CDR3 length equals 12 residues. The germline V gene has CDR1 SGHTA and CDR2 FQGNSA. The CDR3 protein is CASSYRADTQYF. For the CDR3, the DNA is TGTGCCAGCAGCTACAGGGCAGATACGCAGTATTTT.

This rearrangement joins TRBV10-3 to TRBJ2-2; TRBD1 matches 9 bases. The CDR3 sequence is 15 residues long. Losses at the gene ends were 7 bases for V and 4 bases for J; bases not matched to a gene: 7. Looked up from germline, CDR1 is ENHRY and CDR2 is SYGVKD. The CDR3 here is CAITAETGGTGELFF. CDR3 sequence (DNA): TGTGCCATCACCGCCGAGACAGGGGGCACCGGGGAGCTGTTTTTT.

The J gene is TRBJ2-3, the V gene TRBV6-2 or TRBV6-3; D call uncertain. Germline lookup yields CDR1 MNHEY and CDR2 SVGEGT. V lost 7 bases to trimming and J lost 0 bases, with 14 bases between them. The CDR3 totals 15 residues. CDR3 in amino acids: CASIERRVSTDTQYF. Written as DNA, the CDR3 is TGTGCCAGCATCGAAAGGCGAGTTAGCACAGATACGCAGTATTTT.

The V gene is TRBV11-3, the J gene TRBJ2-1; possible D gene TRBD2, 5 bases. The CDR3 is made up of 15 amino acids. The germline CDR1 and CDR2 sequences are SGHNT and YENEEA. V was cut by 5 bases and J by 8 bases, with 19 bases left in between. CDR3 nucleotide sequence: TGTGCCAGCAGCCCCGGAGCCACGGGATTCGATGAGCAGTTCTTC. Encoded protein: CASSPGATGFDEQFF.

This clonotype was found once. The J gene is TRBJ2-3, the V gene TRBV20-1; TRBD2 aligns across 11 bases. Unmatched junction bases numbered 6, after V lost 0 bases and J lost 7 bases. The germline CDR1 and CDR2 sequences are DFQATT and SNEGSKA (reference sequence). This CDR3 region has 15 residues. The DNA for the CDR3 is TGCAGTGCTAGAGATGGGGCTAGCGGGAGGAATACGCAGTATTTT. Protein: CSARDGASGRNTQYF.

This clonotype turned up a few times. V usage is TRBV28 and J usage is TRBJ1-2; unclear D gene. The CDR3 covers 15 residues. Germline V gene lookup returns CDR1 MDHEN and CDR2 SYDVKM. The V end was cut by 3 bases, the J end by 4 bases, with 15 bases between. CDR3 sequence (DNA): TGTGCCAGCAGTTTCTCTGCCGGGTTCTCCTATGGCTACACCTTC. It codes for CASSFSAGFSYGYTF.

This clonotype appeared many times. The genes are TRBV11-2 and TRBJ2-3; 9 bases fit TRBD1. With 1 base clipped from V and 1 base from J, the junction kept 12 bases outside the gene matches. From germline, CDR1 is SGHAT and CDR2 FQNNGV. This CDR3 contains 19 residues. CDR3 bases: TGTGCCAGCAGCTTAGTGGGGAGACAGGGGACAGGGCGCACAGATACGCAGTATTTT. Translation gives CASSLVGRQGTGRTDTQYF.